The 14 T cell receptor beta chains given below trace back to one sample, sequenced in a study of cytomegalovirus exposure and HLA in healthy donors. 13 Jbeta primers and 60 Vbeta primers were used for the PCR. Data came from immunoSEQ multiplex PCR; TCRdb stores just in-frame clones and leaves some out. Here the sample spans roughly 110,000 clones, roughly four fifths being singletons. The sequenced sample consisted of PBMCs. These receptors were taken from a man aged 50 or older in good health and CMV-seronegative.

The V gene is TRBV5-1, the J gene TRBJ1-5; D uncertain. Germline V gene lookup returns CDR1 SGHRS and CDR2 YFSETQ. This CDR3 contains 15 residues. V was pared by 0 bases and J by 3 bases, with 10 bases between. CDR3 in DNA: TGCGCCAGCAGCTTGGAGCCGGGTCCCAATCAGCCCCAGCATTTT. It encodes CASSLEPGPNQPQHF.

The genes are TRBV10-2 and TRBJ1-4, with D possibly being TRBD1 (5 bases). Germline assignment: CDR1 WSHSY and CDR2 SAAADI. V lost 8 bases and J lost 8, with 9 bases in between. This CDR3 region has 11 residues. As DNA, the CDR3 is TGCGCCAGCGGGGCAGGGGAAAAACTGTTTTTT. Translating gives CASGAGEKLFF.

J is TRBJ2-3 and V is TRBV11-2; D possibly corresponds to TRBD2 (7 bases). V lost 4 bases to trimming and J lost 2 bases, with 22 bases between them. Germline assignment: CDR1 SGHAT and CDR2 FQNNGV. The CDR3 sequence is 18 residues long. The CDR3, as DNA: TGTGCCAGCAGCTCGAAGGGGGGGACGAGGATGTACACAGATACGCAGTATTTT. It yields the protein CASSSKGGTRMYTDTQYF. The full variable domain, rest sourced from reference TRBV11-2 and TRBJ2-3, is EAGVAQSPRYKIIEKRQSVAFWCNPISGHATLYWYQQILGQGPKLLIQFQNNGVVDDSQLPKDRFSAERLKGVDSTLKIQPAKLEDSAVYLCASSSKGGTRMYTDTQYFGPGTRLTVL.

The CDR3 reads CASSLESINTGELFF. The CDR3 DNA follows: TGTGCCAGCAGCTTGGAGTCGATTAACACCGGGGAGCTGTTTTTT. The V gene is TRBV11-1, the J gene TRBJ2-2, with no clear D. The germline CDR1 and CDR2 sequences are SGHAT and FQDESV (reference sequence). The CDR3 consists of 15 residues. V was pared by 3 bases and J by 2 bases, with 10 bases between.

The chain links TRBV9 to TRBJ1-1; 9 bases map to TRBD1. After removal of 3 bases from V and 2 bases from J, the junction contained 5 bases not matched to a gene. Germline-derived CDR1 and CDR2 are SGDLS and YYNGEE. The CDR3 loop spans 15 amino acids. CDR3 in amino acids: CASSDLTGGNTEAFF. In nucleotides, the CDR3 is TGTGCCAGCAGCGACCTGACAGGGGGTAACACTGAAGCTTTCTTT.

The chain couples TRBV11-2 to TRBJ2-1; 9 bases map to TRBD1. From germline, CDR1 is SGHAT and CDR2 FQNNGV. The J segment lost 3 bases and the V segment lost 1 base, leaving 7 bases of the junction unmatched. This CDR3 spans 17 amino acids. The CDR3 spells CASSLAIRDRVYNEQFF. CDR3 bases: TGTGCCAGCAGCTTAGCTATCCGGGACAGGGTCTACAATGAGCAGTTCTTC.

This clone was seen a single time. The chain joins TRBV18 to TRBJ1-1; no clear D gene. CDR3 length equals 14 residues. The germline V gene has CDR1 KGHSH and CDR2 LQKENI. Trimming took 3 bases from V and 4 from J, leaving 12 bases between them. The CDR3 coding sequence is TGTGCCAGCTCACCTGCCACGACGGGCACTGAAGCTTTCTTT. This sequence encodes CASSPATTGTEAFF.

The V and J genes are TRBV6-1 and TRBJ1-1; 9 nucleotides match TRBD1. V lost 2 bases and J lost 4; bases outside the gene matches: 5. The CDR3 has 15 residues. Germline loops: CDR1 MNHNS, CDR2 SASEGT. CDR3 residues: CASSEPAGQGTEAFF. CDR3 coding DNA: TGTGCCAGCAGTGAACCCGCGGGACAGGGCACTGAAGCTTTCTTT.

Concerning this clone: This sample includes further DNA sequences coding for the same CDR3. V and J are TRBV7-3 and TRBJ1-1; D unclear. V shed 3 bases and J shed 0 bases, with 8 bases lying between them. CDR3 size: 14 residues. The germline CDR1 and CDR2 sequences are SGHTA and FQGTGA. The CDR3 region has the DNA TGTGCCAGCAGCTTGGCGGGGATGAACACTGAAGCTTTCTTT. Residues: CASSLAGMNTEAFF.

This sequence joins TRBV11-3 and TRBJ1-5; the D gene is possibly TRBD1 (6 bases). V was cut by 3 bases and J by 2 bases, with 8 bases left in between. Per germline, CDR1 SGHNT and CDR2 YENEEA. This CDR3 has 14 amino acids. CDR3 coding DNA: TGTGCCAGCAGCTTCACAGGGTGCAATCAGCCCCAGCATTTT. Protein sequence: CASSFTGCNQPQHF.

The chain uses TRBV25-1 and TRBJ1-3; TRBD1 matches 7 bases. This CDR3 is built from 16 residues. CDR1 is MGHDK, CDR2 SYGVNS, per germline. V was pared by 3 bases and J by 3 bases, with 8 bases of the junction left unmatched. CDR3 nucleotides: TGTGCCAGCAGTGATTCCAGGGGGTCCTTTGGAAACACCATATATTTT. As protein: CASSDSRGSFGNTIYF.

This clone was counted only a few times. The CDR3 coding sequence is TGTGCCAGCAGCACGCGACAGGGGAGAACCAAAAACATTCAGTACTTC. Translation gives CASSTRQGRTKNIQYF. The chain combines TRBV7-2 with TRBJ2-4; TRBD1 aligns across 8 bases. Unmatched junction bases numbered 8, after V lost 5 bases and J lost 2 bases. The CDR3 consists of 16 residues. Germline CDR1 reads SGHTA; CDR2 reads FQGNSA. Variable domain in full (rest from reference TRBV7-2 and TRBJ2-4): GAGVSQSPSNKVTEKGKDVELRCDPISGHTALYWYRQSLGQGLEFLIYFQGNSAPDKSGLPSDRFSAERTGGSVSTLTIQRTQQEDSAVYLCASSTRQGRTKNIQYFGAGTRLSVL.

To note about this clone: Other DNA sequences in the sample encode the same CDR3. This chain connects TRBV19 to TRBJ1-5; possible D gene TRBD1, 6 bases. Looked up from germline, CDR1 is LNHDA and CDR2 is SQIVND (reference sequence). V lost 3 bases and J 1 base, leaving 7 bases between the germline ends. This CDR3 comprises 14 residues. DNA of the CDR3: TGTGCCAGTAGTATTGGGGGCAGCAATCAGCCCCAGCATTTT. Translation: CASSIGGSNQPQHF.

The chain has TRBV9 and TRBJ2-7, with TRBD1 identical over 7 bases. Germline CDR1 SGDLS, CDR2 YYNGEE. J lost 0 bases, V lost 2 bases, and 11 bases had no gene match. The CDR3 extends over 17 amino acids. The chain's CDR3 is CASSVGLMDRSSYEQYF. CDR3 in DNA: TGTGCCAGCAGCGTCGGTTTGATGGACAGGAGCTCCTACGAGCAGTACTTC.